This passage covers 30 T cell receptor beta chains from one sample sequenced in a study of T cell repertoires in cytomegalovirus infection. No cognate antigen is known for these TCRs. TCRdb independently ran MiXCR on the reads; one entry per CDR3 protein. The sample contains about 220,000 distinct CDR3 sequences, 35% to 45% of which appear only once. This specimen was CD8+ T cells from cultured PBMCs, taken from culture after CMV antigen stimulation. Receptor source: a human donor in good health (CMV status not recorded). Some clones in this sample may be carry-over from other donors' samples.

Concerning this clonotype itself: An end of the junction differs from the germline gene, which may be a read error. The rearrangement links TRBV6-1 to TRBJ1-1; the match to TRBD1 covers 9 bases. The CDR3 loop spans 13 amino acids. Germline V lookup: CDR1 MNHNS, CDR2 SASEGT. The CDR3 nucleotides read TGTGCCAGCAGAGGACAGGGGAACACTGAAGTTTTCTTT. Translated, it gives CASRGQGNTEVFF.

This clonotype was picked up one time. This chain joins TRBV9 and TRBJ1-1; 11 nucleotides line up with TRBD1. CDR3 length: 15 amino acids. Germline CDR1 SGDLS, CDR2 YYNGEE. V dropped 4 bases and J dropped 0; count of bases not matched to a gene: 2. The CDR3 coding sequence is TGTGCCAGCAGCCGGACAGGGGGCTTGAACACTGAAGCTTTCTTT. Its protein product is CASSRTGGLNTEAFF.

The V gene is TRBV7-9, the J gene TRBJ2-1; D not certain. The germline V gene encodes CDR1 SEHNR and CDR2 FQNEAQ (reference sequence). V lost 4 bases and J 7 bases, leaving 8 bases between the germline ends. The CDR3 is made up of 12 amino acids. CDR3 bases: TGTGCCAGCAGCTCCGAGCCGAATGAGCAGTTCTTC. This translates into CASSSEPNEQFF. The entire variable domain, with the rest obtained from reference TRBV7-9 and TRBJ2-1, is as follows: DTGVSQNPRHKITKRGQNVTFRCDPISEHNRLYWYRQTLGQGPEFLTYFQNEAQLEKSRLLSDRFSAERPKGSFSTLEIQRTEQGDSAMYLCASSSEPNEQFFGPGTRLTVL.

V gene TRBV3-1 combines with J gene TRBJ2-6; 10 nucleotides line up with TRBD1. The CDR3 runs 18 residues. Germline trimming cut 3 bases from V and 0 bases from J; bases unmatched to any gene: 5. Germline lookup yields CDR1 LGHDT and CDR2 YNNKEL (reference sequence). The CDR3, as DNA: TGTGCCAGCAGCCACATGACAGGGGGCACCTCTGGGGCCAACGTCCTGACTTTC. It translates to CASSHMTGGTSGANVLTF.

The V gene is TRBV27, the J gene TRBJ2-3; D is perhaps TRBD1 (6 bases). CDR1 and CDR2 (germline): MNHEY, SMNVEV (reference sequence). V lost 3 bases and J lost 0, with 10 bases in between. CDR3 length: 15 amino acids. CDR3 loop: CASSLRGRSTDTQYF. For the CDR3, the DNA is TGTGCCAGCAGTTTGAGGGGGAGAAGCACAGATACGCAGTATTTT.

This clonotype was detected a few times. V and J are TRBV10-3 and TRBJ2-5; TRBD2 matches 14 bases. The CDR3 is 16 residues long. Germline assignment: CDR1 ENHRY and CDR2 SYGVKD. After removal of 3 bases from V and 3 bases from J, the junction contained 3 bases not matched to a gene. CDR3 nucleotides: TGTGCCATCAGTGAACCGGGACTAGCGGGAGAAGAGACCCAGTACTTC. Translation: CAISEPGLAGEETQYF.

V usage is TRBV4-1 and J usage is TRBJ2-1; D might be TRBD1 or TRBD2, each matching 5 bases. The germline V gene encodes CDR1 MGHRA and CDR2 YSYEKL. There are 15 residues in the CDR3. The V end was cut by 6 bases, the J end by 2 bases, with 14 bases between. CDR3 coding DNA: TGCGCCAGCAGACTTGGGGGTTTCGCCTACAATGAGCAGTTCTTC. The encoded protein is CASRLGGFAYNEQFF.

The count of this clonotype is one. This clone may be a read error of a much larger clone one base away. The CDR3 sequence: CASSLGWGSPLHF. The CDR3 DNA sequence: TGTGCCAGCAGCCTTGGGTGGGGGTCACCCCTCCACTTT. The genes are TRBV7-3 and TRBJ1-6, with D tentatively TRBD1 (5 bases). This CDR3 has 13 residues. V lost 5 bases, J lost 10 bases, and 12 bases lay in between. The germline CDR1 and CDR2 sequences are SGHTA and FQGTGA.

The J gene is TRBJ2-5, the V gene TRBV7-9; tentatively, D is TRBD1 (5 bases). This CDR3 region has 12 residues. Trimming stripped 8 bases from V and 3 bases from J, with 10 bases between. From germline, CDR1 is SEHNR and CDR2 FQNEAQ (reference sequence). CDR3: CASSSTEETQYF. CDR3 DNA: TGTGCCAGCTCCTCGACAGAAGAGACCCAGTACTTC.

The genes are TRBV12-3 or TRBV12-4 and TRBJ2-2; 7 bases line up with TRBD1. The CDR3 is 18 residues long. The V gene end was trimmed by 5 bases and the J gene end by 4 bases; junction bases not matched to a gene: 16. The DNA for the CDR3 is TGTGCCAGCAGTGATTTGGTAACAGGGGTTCCCCCCACCGGGGAGCTGTTTTTT. Protein product: CASSDLVTGVPPTGELFF.

The rearrangement links TRBV7-9 to TRBJ2-2; weak D call: TRBD1 (6 bases). Trimming left V 6 bases short and J 2 bases short, with 16 bases between. The CDR3 loop spans 16 amino acids. Germline values: CDR1 SEHNR, CDR2 FQNEAQ (reference sequence). CDR3 nucleotide sequence: TGTGCCAGCAGGCTACCCGACAGGTTCAACACCGGGGAGCTGTTTTTT. Translated: CASRLPDRFNTGELFF.

This clonotype was detected a few times. This chain joins TRBV7-9 and TRBJ1-4, with 7 bases lining up with TRBD1. The germline gives CDR1 SEHNR, CDR2 FQNEAQ (reference sequence). Trimming took 4 bases from V and 0 from J; bases not matched to a gene: 5. This CDR3 has 16 residues. CDR3 sequence: CASSYGTDTTNEKLFF. Written as DNA, the CDR3 is TGTGCCAGCAGCTATGGGACAGACACAACTAATGAAAAACTGTTTTTT.

This chain uses TRBV6-5 with TRBJ2-2; TRBD1 is a possible D gene (6 bases). CDR1 MNHEY and CDR2 SVGAGI come from the germline V gene. The CDR3 consists of 15 residues. Trimming took off 4 bases at V and 7 bases at J, with 16 bases between the two ends. The CDR3, as DNA: TGTGCCAGCAGTTTCCTACAGGGCGCCTTCGGGGAGCTGTTTTTT. It yields the protein CASSFLQGAFGELFF.

This chain joins TRBV6-6 and TRBJ2-3; D is possibly TRBD1 or TRBD2 (5 bases each). This CDR3 has 15 amino acids. With 5 bases removed from V and 2 bases from J, the gap between germline ends came to 14 bases. Germline CDR1 MNHNY, CDR2 SVGAGI (reference sequence). This chain's CDR3 is CASSVGAGDTDTQYF. CDR3 DNA sequence: TGTGCCAGCAGTGTCGGGGCAGGCGACACAGATACGCAGTATTTT.

The chain employs TRBV4-1 and TRBJ1-2; D is perhaps TRBD1 (6 bases). This CDR3 is 16 amino acids long. Germline assignment: CDR1 MGHRA and CDR2 YSYEKL. With 0 bases removed from V and 5 bases from J, the gap between germline ends came to 16 bases. This CDR3 reads CASSQEQLWDMYGYTF. The CDR3 coding sequence is TGCGCCAGCAGCCAAGAGCAACTTTGGGACATGTATGGCTACACCTTC.

V usage is TRBV7-4 and J usage is TRBJ2-3; 12 bases map to TRBD2. The CDR3 runs 16 residues. Germline CDR1 and CDR2: SGHVT and SQSDAQ. J gave up 4 bases and V 1 base, and 3 bases lay outside the gene matches. The CDR3 sequence: CASSLGLAGEADTQYF. Written as DNA, the CDR3 is TGTGCCAGCAGCTTAGGACTAGCGGGGGAAGCAGATACGCAGTATTTT.

This clonotype has ten or more counts. The genes are TRBV7-9 and TRBJ2-7; maybe TRBD1 (5 bases). CDR3 length: 12 amino acids. The germline V and J ends were trimmed by 3 bases and 4 bases, with 7 bases remaining between them. CDR1 is SEHNR and CDR2 is FQNEAQ in the germline V gene (reference sequence). This CDR3 is CASSLQGYEQYF. DNA for the CDR3: TGTGCCAGCAGCTTGCAGGGTTACGAGCAGTACTTC.

This clonotype was recorded a few times. V and J are TRBV7-2 and TRBJ2-7; D is perhaps TRBD2 (7 bases). The V end lost 6 bases, the J end lost 2 bases, and 20 bases lay between the germline ends. CDR1 and CDR2 (germline): SGHTA, FQGNSA. This CDR3 has 16 amino acids. CDR3 coding DNA: TGTGCCAGCAGACCCAAGGGGGGAGGGGGAACCTACGAGCAGTACTTC. This codes for CASRPKGGGGTYEQYF.

This clonotype was recorded a few times. The chain couples TRBV7-2 to TRBJ1-1; D is uncertain. Germline V lookup: CDR1 SGHTA, CDR2 FQGNSA. Between the trimmed V and J ends, which lost 3 bases and 7 bases, there was a span of 6 bases. The CDR3 length is 11 residues. CDR3 nucleotide sequence: TGTGCCAGCAGCTTCAATGGTGAAGCTTTCTTT. Its protein product is CASSFNGEAFF.

The chain carries TRBV19 and TRBJ1-1; TRBD1 aligns across 8 bases. V lost 3 bases to trimming and J lost 7 bases; unmatched junction nucleotides: 4. The V gene's germline CDR1 is LNHDA and CDR2 SQIVND (reference sequence). This CDR3 comprises 13 residues. In DNA, the CDR3 is TGTGCCAGTAGTATCTGGACAGGGTATGAAGCTTTCTTT. Its protein is CASSIWTGYEAFF.

In its sample, this clonotype was seen a few times. This chain links TRBV30 with TRBJ1-4; D remains ambiguous. Deletions cut 1 base from V and 4 bases from J, with 4 bases between. Germline CDR1 is GTSNPN and CDR2 is SVGIG (reference sequence). This CDR3 spans 12 amino acids. CDR3 sequence reads: CAWSGFNEKLFF. In DNA, the CDR3 is TGTGCCTGGAGTGGCTTTAATGAAAAACTGTTTTTT.

The chain uses TRBV6-1 and TRBJ2-5, with 14 bases lining up with TRBD2. The length of the CDR3 is 17 residues. Germline V CDR1 and CDR2: MNHNS, SASEGT. Unmatched junction bases numbered 7, after V lost 1 base and J lost 6 bases. CDR3 coding DNA: TGTGCCAGCAGTGAAGGACTAGCGGGAGGGCCGCGGAAGACCCAGTACTTC. Its protein is CASSEGLAGGPRKTQYF.

The chain joins TRBV29-1 to TRBJ2-1; D unresolved. Germline V gene data show CDR1 as SQVTM and CDR2 as ANQGSEA. The CDR3 covers 13 residues. The V end was cut by 7 bases, the J end by 4 bases, with 14 bases between. CDR3 residues: CSAHRPTYNEQFF. The DNA of the CDR3 is TGCAGCGCTCACCGGCCTACTTACAATGAGCAGTTCTTC.

This chain connects TRBV7-8 to TRBJ2-1, with 13 positions matching TRBD2. After removal of 4 bases from V and 6 bases from J, the junction contained 3 bases not matched to a gene. This CDR3 is built from 15 residues. Germline V CDR1 and CDR2: SGHVS, FQNEAQ. The CDR3, as DNA: TGTGCCAGCAGCTCCGGACTAGCGGGAGTCAATGAGCAGTTCTTC. Translating it yields CASSSGLAGVNEQFF. Complete variable domain (other parts from reference TRBV7-8 and TRBJ2-1): GAGVSQSPRYKVAKRGQDVALRCDPISGHVSLFWYQQALGQGPEFLTYFQNEAQLDKSGLPSDRFFAERPEGSVSTLKIQRTQQEDSAVYLCASSSGLAGVNEQFFGPGTRLTVL.

The chain has TRBV7-6 and TRBJ1-2; D is undetermined. The ends were cut back, 4 bases at V and 1 base at J, with 25 bases in the middle. This CDR3 spans 19 amino acids. Germline lookup yields CDR1 SGHVS and CDR2 FNYEAQ. The CDR3 sequence: CASSSLRPGEGPVNYGYTF. DNA for the CDR3: TGTGCCAGCAGCTCACTCCGACCGGGTGAGGGCCCCGTTAACTATGGCTACACCTTC.

Comments on this clonotype: The junction differs from germline at one of its ends, possibly a read error. The J gene is TRBJ2-3, the V gene TRBV10-3, with 8 bases matching TRBD2. In germline, CDR1 is ENHRY, CDR2 SYGVKD. This CDR3 region has 16 residues. The CDR3 sequence: CAIGESGSGEADTQYF. CDR3 nucleotides: TGTGCCATCGGTGAGTCGGGTAGCGGGGAGGCAGATACGCAGTATTTT.

The rearrangement links TRBV28 to TRBJ2-5; tentative D call: TRBD2 (6 bases). V lost 5 bases and J lost 0, with 25 bases in between. CDR3 length: 19 amino acids. CDR1 and CDR2 (germline): MDHEN, SYDVKM. The CDR3 nucleotides read TGTGCCAGCAGTCCCCTGATGAGTCCAAATGAGCGGGACCAAGAGACCCAGTACTTC. Protein sequence: CASSPLMSPNERDQETQYF.

V is TRBV19 and J is TRBJ2-5; TRBD1 agrees at 10 bases. Per germline, CDR1 LNHDA and CDR2 SQIVND (reference sequence). Losses at the gene ends were 3 bases for V and 7 bases for J; bases not matched to a gene: 17. The CDR3 extends over 18 amino acids. This CDR3 reads CASSMLPLTGGIHGTQYF. CDR3 DNA sequence: TGTGCCAGTAGTATGCTCCCTTTGACAGGGGGCATTCATGGGACCCAGTACTTC.

CDR3 nucleotide sequence: TGTGCCAGCTCTCTAAGGGGGTTTAATCAGCCCCAGCATTTT. Translated: CASSLRGFNQPQHF. The chain recombines TRBV27 with TRBJ1-5, with D tentatively TRBD1 (6 bases). Germline V gives CDR1 MNHEY, CDR2 SMNVEV (reference sequence). V was shortened by 8 bases and J by 4 bases, with 15 bases between the two germline ends. CDR3 length equals 14 residues.

This clonotype showed up many times. The CDR3 nucleotides read TGTGCCAGCGGGGACAGCCTTAATTCACCCCTCCACTTT. Its protein product is CASGDSLNSPLHF. The chain uses TRBV7-2 and TRBJ1-6; 7 bases agree with TRBD1. The CDR3 has 13 residues. The germline V gene encodes CDR1 SGHTA and CDR2 FQGNSA. The junction had 4 bases not matched to a gene; V was cut back by 8 bases and J by 6 bases.